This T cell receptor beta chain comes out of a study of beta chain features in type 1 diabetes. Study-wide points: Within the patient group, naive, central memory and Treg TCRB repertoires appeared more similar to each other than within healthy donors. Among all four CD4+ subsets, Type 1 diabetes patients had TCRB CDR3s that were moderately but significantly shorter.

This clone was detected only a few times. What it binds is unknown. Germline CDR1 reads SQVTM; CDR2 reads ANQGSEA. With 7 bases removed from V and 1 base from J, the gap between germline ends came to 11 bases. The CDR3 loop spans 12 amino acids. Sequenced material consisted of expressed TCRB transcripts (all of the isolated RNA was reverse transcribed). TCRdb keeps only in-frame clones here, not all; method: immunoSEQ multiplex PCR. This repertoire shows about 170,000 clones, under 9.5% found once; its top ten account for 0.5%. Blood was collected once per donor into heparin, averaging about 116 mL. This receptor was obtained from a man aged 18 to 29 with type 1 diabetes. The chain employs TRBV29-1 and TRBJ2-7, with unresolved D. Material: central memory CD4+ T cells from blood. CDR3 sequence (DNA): TGCAGCGCCGCGGAATCTTCCTACGAGCAGTACTTC. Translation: CSAAESSYEQYF.